This T cell receptor beta chain emerged from a study of T cell clonality in common variable immunodeficiency. Broader study findings: What drives increased CVID clonality needs T cell subpopulation sequencing. CVID patient heterogeneity limited repertoire-clinical complication correlations.

Here immunoSEQ multiplex PCR was the method, and the copy in TCRdb shows in-frame clones only, minus some. This table holds tens of thousands of clones with no singletons; the top ten claim roughly a tenth. CDR1 and CDR2 from the germline V gene are LGHNA and YNFKEQ. CDR3 length: 12 amino acids. Between the trimmed V and J ends, which lost 5 bases and 3 bases, there was a span of 4 bases. This clone was counted ten times or more. Its antigen is still unknown. The read terminates 3 residues ahead of where the CDR3 ends, so the germline J gene completes it. Sequenced material: peripheral blood mononuclear cells. This sequence joins TRBV4-2 and TRBJ2-2; D not resolved. The TCR originated in a person aged 18 to 70 in good health. Partial CDR3 DNA: TGTGCCAGCAGCGTCGACACCGGGGAG. Protein sequence: CASSVDTGE. The CDR3 in its entirety is CASSVDTGELFF.